This TCR beta chain was obtained from a study of CD8 T cells in Susac syndrome (dated by TCRdb to between 2017 and 2020). Broadly, across the study: Among the Susac syndrome patients who were sequenced, clinically active disease was present in more than 5 and clinical remission was observed in roughly 8. The study used repertoire sequencing to test whether antigen drove CD8+ T cell activation and differentiation in Susac syndrome. Clonality of the CD8+ T cell repertoire was compared between more than 10 healthy donors, some 14 Susac syndrome patients and some 15 multiple sclerosis patients. At blood withdrawal, Susac syndrome patients were therapy-naive, treated with corticosteroids (with IVIg additionally given to some), or treated with IVIg alone.

In the germline V gene, CDR1 corresponds to LGHNA and CDR2 to YSLEER. The cysteine opens and the phenylalanine closes a CDR3 of 13 amino acids. Only CDR3 DNA remains: 39 bases, in frame from the first base. The germline ends are 6 bases apart after V is trimmed by 0 bases and J by 3 bases. RNA was extracted using the RNeasy kit, and roughly 0.45 to 1 ug of the RNA was reverse transcribed with random hexamers. The immunoSEQ multiplex PCR assay, which covers 54 Vbeta and 13 Jbeta segments, was used to amplify TCR beta CDR3 regions. To correct PCR amplification bias, a synthetic template baseline was used for both primer optimization and computational correction. On the authors' methods: Reads were assigned to V, D and J genes according to IMGT and analyzed in immunoSEQ Analyzer, with only productive sequences retained. Clonality was computed as one minus Shannon entropy normalized by log2 of the number of productive unique sequences. For each patient and control, public and private clones were evaluated within the 100 most prevalent clones. Clones were defined as Susac-specific when absent from the healthy and MS cohorts, from about a thousand published viral clones and from other ImmuneACCESS disease sequences. The public reads were quality trimmed at Q25 with fastp and then assembled into clones with MiXCR by TCRdb, keeping productive beta chains. Entries are consolidated by CDR3 protein sequence, retaining the most common genes and DNA. TCRdb, rather than the study authors, made the V and J calls. The sample data list 85,000 to 120,000 distinct CDR3 sequences, and approximately 94% of these were observed just once. 0.4% to 0.5% of the sample comes from the top ten.

The study at large found these results: The TCR sequencing and HLA analysis was acknowledged to have included a relatively small number of individuals. Approximately 17 Susac-specific public clones were identified in the total CD8+ repertoire, and roughly five Susac-specific public clones were identified in the CD8+ TEMRA repertoire. Clonal expansion was seen in Susac syndrome CD8+ repertoires, peaking in CD8+ TEMRA cells and being greater in clinically active patients than in remitting ones.

Points on this clonotype: What this receptor recognizes is not known. No base-level quality is on record; no much larger clone is a single base apart.

Peripheral blood CD8+ and CD4+ T cells from healthy donors, Susac syndrome patients and multiple sclerosis patients were profiled by high-throughput TCR beta sequencing. Susac syndrome patients met recently defined diagnostic criteria for definite or probable disease. CD8+ TEMRA cells were enriched by FACS, while bulk CD8+ and CD4+ T cells were purified by magnetic negative isolation. Blood was collected in EDTA tubes and processed within 24 hours, with PBMCs isolated through density gradient centrifugation. PBMCs intended for TCR sequencing were frozen in liquid nitrogen and were later thawed in a 37 degrees C water bath. A purity of at least 90% was achieved for sorted or isolated CD4+, CD8+ and CD8+ TEMRA cells.

The chain is assembled from TRBV4-3 and TRBJ2-7, with an unclear D gene assignment. The sequence came from a human donor with Susac syndrome. Sequenced material: CD8+ T cells from PBMCs. The nucleotide sequence is given as TGCGCCAGCAGCCAAGATCGCCTCTACGAGCAGTACTTC. Translated, this is CASSQDRLYEQYF.